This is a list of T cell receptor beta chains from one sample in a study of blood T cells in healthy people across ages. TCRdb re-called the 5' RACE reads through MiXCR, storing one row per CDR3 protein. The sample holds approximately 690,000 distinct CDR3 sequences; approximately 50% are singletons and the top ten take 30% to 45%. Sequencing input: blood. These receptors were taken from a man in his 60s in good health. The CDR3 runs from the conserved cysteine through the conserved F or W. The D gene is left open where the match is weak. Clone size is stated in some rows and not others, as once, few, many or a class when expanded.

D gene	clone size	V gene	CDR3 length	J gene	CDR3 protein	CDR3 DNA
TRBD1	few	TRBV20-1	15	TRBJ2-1	CSAFIGSGTGDEQFF	TGCAGTGCTTTCATTGGATCCGGGACAGGTGATGAGCAGTTCTTC
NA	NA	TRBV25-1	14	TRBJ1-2	CASTRTAGGYGYTF	TGTGCCAGCACCCGAACGGCTGGCGGCTATGGCTACACCTTC
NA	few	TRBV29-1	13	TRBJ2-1	CSVAYPGANEQFF	TGCAGCGTCGCATACCCAGGGGCCAATGAGCAGTTCTTC
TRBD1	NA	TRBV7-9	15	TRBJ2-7	CASSTGTGRGYEQYF	TGTGCCAGCAGCACCGGGACAGGAAGGGGTTACGAGCAGTACTTC
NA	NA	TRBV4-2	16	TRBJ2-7	CASSQDRARAAGFQYF	TGTGCCAGCAGCCAAGATCGGGCGAGGGCTGCAGGGTTCCAGTACTTC
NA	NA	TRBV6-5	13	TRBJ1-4	CASRSGPNEKLFF	TGTGCCAGCAGGTCCGGTCCTAATGAAAAACTGTTTTTT
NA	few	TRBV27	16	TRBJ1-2	CASSLTPMAGYYGYTF	TGTGCCAGCAGTTTAACCCCCATGGCAGGGTACTATGGCTACACCTTC
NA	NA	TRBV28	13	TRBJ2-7	CASSRRQPYEQYF	TGTGCCAGCAGCCGTCGGCAGCCCTACGAGCAGTACTTC
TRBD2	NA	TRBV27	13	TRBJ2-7	CASSPTSAGEQYF	TGTGCCAGCAGTCCGACTAGCGCCGGGGAGCAGTACTTC
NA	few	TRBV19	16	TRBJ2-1	CASSPRQGSSDNEQFF	TGTGCCAGTAGTCCCCGGCAGGGGTCCTCGGACAATGAGCAGTTCTTC
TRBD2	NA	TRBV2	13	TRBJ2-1	CASGRESYNEQFF	TGTGCCAGCGGGAGGGAATCCTACAATGAGCAGTTCTTC
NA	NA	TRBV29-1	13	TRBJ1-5	CSVGDRNNQPQHF	TGCAGCGTTGGAGACAGGAACAATCAGCCCCAGCATTTT
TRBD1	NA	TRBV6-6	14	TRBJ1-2	CATRQGQAEYGYTF	TGTGCCACACGGCAAGGACAGGCTGAGTATGGCTACACCTTC
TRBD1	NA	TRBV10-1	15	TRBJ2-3	CASSESRGRRDTQYF	TGCGCCAGCAGTGAGTCCAGGGGGCGGCGAGATACGCAGTATTTT
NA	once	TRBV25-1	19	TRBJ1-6	CASSALAGTPGSYNSPLHF	TGTGCCAGCAGTGCCTTGGCTGGGACTCCGGGCTCCTATAATTCACCCCTCCACTTT
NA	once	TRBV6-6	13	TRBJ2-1	CASSKQRADEQFF	TGTGCCAGCAGTAAACAGAGGGCGGATGAGCAGTTCTTC
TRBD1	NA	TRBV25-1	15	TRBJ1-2	CASSEFPTGSSGYTF	TGTGCCAGCAGTGAATTCCCGACAGGGTCGAGTGGCTACACCTTC
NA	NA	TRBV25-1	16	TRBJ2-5	CASSERWASNQETQYF	TGTGCCAGCAGTGAAAGGTGGGCATCCAACCAAGAGACCCAGTACTTC
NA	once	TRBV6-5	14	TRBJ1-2	CASSRDFRLGGYTF	TGTGCCAGCAGTCGGGACTTTCGCCTAGGTGGCTACACCTTC
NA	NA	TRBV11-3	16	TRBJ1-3	CASSLGGTVSGNTIYF	TGTGCCAGCAGCTTAGGCGGGACCGTCTCTGGAAACACCATATATTTT
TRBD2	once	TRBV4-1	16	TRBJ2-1	CASSSRTSESYNEQFF	TGCGCCAGCAGCTCCCGGACTAGCGAGTCCTACAATGAGCAGTTCTTC
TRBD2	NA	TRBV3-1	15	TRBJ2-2	CASSPKGLNTGELFF	TGTGCCAGCAGCCCTAAGGGACTAAACACCGGGGAGCTGTTTTTT
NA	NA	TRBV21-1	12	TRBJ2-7	CASSKTPDGKYF	TGTGCCAGCAGCAAAACCCCGGACGGAAAGTACTTC
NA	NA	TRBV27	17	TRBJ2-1	CASSLLSAQRPYNEQFF	TGTGCCAGCAGTTTACTCTCGGCTCAACGCCCCTACAATGAGCAGTTCTTC
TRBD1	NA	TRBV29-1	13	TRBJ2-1	CSVGDRGHKEEFF	TGCAGCGTAGGAGACAGGGGGCATAAGGAGGAGTTCTTC
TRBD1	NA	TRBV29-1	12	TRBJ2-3	CSVDTGADTQYF	TGCAGCGTTGATACAGGGGCAGATACGCAGTATTTT
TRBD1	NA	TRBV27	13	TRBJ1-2	CASSTTGGRGYTF	TGTGCCAGCAGTACGACAGGGGGCCGTGGCTACACCTTC
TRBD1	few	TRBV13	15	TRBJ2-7	CASSLGQGSPYEQYF	TGTGCCAGCAGCCTGGGACAGGGGAGTCCCTACGAGCAGTACTTC
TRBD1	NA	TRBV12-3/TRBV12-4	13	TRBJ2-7	CASSRTGLYEQYF	TGTGCCAGCAGTCGGACAGGGCTCTACGAGCAGTACTTC
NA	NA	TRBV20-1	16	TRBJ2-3	CSAGLWQFTSTDTQYF	TGCAGTGCGGGCCTCTGGCAATTCACTAGCACAGATACGCAGTATTTT
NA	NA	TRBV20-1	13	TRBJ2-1	CSATRTESSEQFF	TGCAGTGCTACCAGGACCGAAAGCAGTGAGCAGTTCTTC
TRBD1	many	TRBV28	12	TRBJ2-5	CASEGAQETQYF	TGTGCCAGCGAGGGGGCCCAAGAGACCCAGTACTTC
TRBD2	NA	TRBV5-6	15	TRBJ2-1	CASSPGLAGMDEQFF	TGTGCCAGCAGCCCCGGACTAGCGGGGATGGATGAGCAGTTCTTC
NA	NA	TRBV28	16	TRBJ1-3	CASSLGARFSGNTIYF	TGTGCCAGCAGTTTAGGGGCCCGTTTCTCTGGAAACACCATATATTTT
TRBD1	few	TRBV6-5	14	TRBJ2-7	CASGRDRKIYEQYF	TGTGCCAGCGGGCGGGACAGGAAAATCTACGAGCAGTACTTC
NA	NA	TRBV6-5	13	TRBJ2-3	CASWRDGTDTQYF	TGTGCCAGCTGGAGGGATGGAACAGATACGCAGTATTTT
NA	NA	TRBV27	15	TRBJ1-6	CASRPESRGASPLHF	TGTGCCAGCAGACCGGAAAGCCGCGGTGCTTCACCCCTCCACTTT
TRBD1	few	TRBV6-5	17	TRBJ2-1	CASSSSTTGSGYNEQFF	TGTGCCAGCAGTTCCTCTACGACAGGGTCAGGCTACAATGAGCAGTTCTTC
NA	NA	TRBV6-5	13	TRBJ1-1	CASSYGSQREAFF	TGTGCCAGCAGTTACGGGTCACAACGAGAAGCTTTCTTT
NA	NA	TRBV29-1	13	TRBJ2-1	CSVEFGPGTEQFF	TGCAGCGTTGAATTCGGTCCGGGTACTGAGCAGTTCTTC
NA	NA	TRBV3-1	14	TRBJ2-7	CASSPRWESYEQYF	TGTGCCAGCAGCCCCCGGTGGGAATCCTACGAGCAGTACTTC
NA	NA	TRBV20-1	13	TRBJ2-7	CSARARNSYEQYF	TGCAGTGCTAGAGCGAGGAACTCCTACGAGCAGTACTTC
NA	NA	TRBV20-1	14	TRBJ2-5	CSAQLSGIRETQYF	TGCAGTGCCCAACTTTCAGGGATCCGGGAGACCCAGTACTTC
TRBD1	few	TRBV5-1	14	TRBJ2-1	CASSLGVTGDEQFF	TGCGCCAGCAGCTTGGGTGTGACAGGGGATGAGCAGTTCTTC
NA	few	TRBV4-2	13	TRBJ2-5	CASSLQESETQYF	TGTGCCAGCAGCCTCCAGGAATCAGAGACCCAGTACTTC
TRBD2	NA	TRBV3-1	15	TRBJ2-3	CASSPTSGLADTQYF	TGTGCCAGCAGCCCTACTAGCGGGCTTGCAGATACGCAGTATTTT
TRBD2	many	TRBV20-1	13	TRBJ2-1	CSALGASGDEQFF	TGCAGTGCCCTGGGGGCTAGCGGGGATGAGCAGTTCTTC
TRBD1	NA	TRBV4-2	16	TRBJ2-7	CASSQEGTGTTYEQYF	TGTGCCAGCAGCCAAGAGGGGACAGGAACTACCTACGAGCAGTACTTC
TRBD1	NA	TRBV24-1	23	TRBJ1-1	CVTSHPLHTGQGTLTTQNTEAFF	TGTGTCACCAGTCATCCTTTGCATACAGGACAGGGGACCCTTACTACCCAGAACACTGAAGCTTTCTTT
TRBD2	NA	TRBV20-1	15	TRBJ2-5	CSARGAGASGETQYF	TGCAGTGCTAGAGGAGCGGGGGCCTCAGGAGAGACCCAGTACTTC